A selection of T cell receptor beta chains follows, all from one sample in a study of OX40 agonist ivuxolimab in advanced cancers. Only in-frame clones appear in the TCRdb table, and some are missing; sequencing was by immunoSEQ multiplex PCR. Of roughly 38,000 clones in the sample, about 90% were seen once. The material sequenced was CD4+ or CD8+ T cells sorted from blood, taken in a trial of the OX40 agonist ivuxolimab. Receptors originate from an adult with an advanced solid tumor such as melanoma, head and neck, liver or kidney cancer. The CDR3 runs from the conserved cysteine through the conserved F or W. The D gene is left open where the match is weak. Some rows have no size entry. The others give once, few or many, or a class for an expanded clone.

clone_size	v_call	d_call	j_call	cdr3_nt	cdr3_aa
.	TRBV29-1	TRBD1	TRBJ1-5	TGCAGCGTTGAAGATCAAGGCAGGGGGATTGGCAATCAGCCCCAGCATTTT	CSVEDQGRGIGNQPQHF
.	TRBV11-2	.	TRBJ2-2	TGTGCCAGCAGCCCGGGGGGCGGCGGGGAGCTGTTTTTT	CASSPGGGGELFF
.	TRBV7-6	.	TRBJ2-2	TGTGCCAGCATCAGGGACCGGAACACCGGGGAGCTGTTTTTT	CASIRDRNTGELFF
.	TRBV28	.	TRBJ1-5	TGTGCCAGCAGTCCACGGGGGGCTTTTAGCAATCAGCCCCAGCATTTT	CASSPRGAFSNQPQHF
.	TRBV7-9	.	TRBJ2-3	TGTGCCAGCAGCTTCGCCCAGGGGTTGGATACGCAGTATTTT	CASSFAQGLDTQYF
once	TRBV28	TRBD2	TRBJ2-1	TGTGCCAGCACCGGGGGAGGGAACAATGAGCAGTTCTTC	CASTGGGNNEQFF
.	TRBV11-1	.	TRBJ2-7	TGTGCCAGCAGCTTAAGGGCTCCCTACGAGCAGTACTTC	CASSLRAPYEQYF
few	TRBV4-2	TRBD2	TRBJ2-7	TGTGCCAGCAGCCAACTAGCGGGATTTGACGAGCAGTACTTC	CASSQLAGFDEQYF
.	TRBV19	.	TRBJ2-5	TGTGCCAGTAGTATCAGTGGCGCAGGGCAAGAGACCCAGTACTTC	CASSISGAGQETQYF
.	TRBV14	.	TRBJ2-7	TGTGCCAGCAGCCCCCAATGGGGCTACGAGCAGTACTTC	CASSPQWGYEQYF